This is a list of T cell receptor beta chains from one sample in a study of cytomegalovirus exposure and HLA in healthy donors. The repertoire was sequenced with immunoSEQ multiplex PCR; TCRdb's copy has only in-frame clones and lacks some. The profile covers about 81,000 clones, with 70% to 85% appearing a single time and approximately 3.2% taken by the ten largest. Sequenced material: PBMCs. Every receptor here comes from a man aged 50 to 60 in good health and CMV-seropositive. Each CDR3 is given with its conserved first and last residue.

V gene: TRBV5-1
CDR3 length: 16
J gene: TRBJ2-2
CDR3 protein: CASSLVSTQNTGELFF

V gene: TRBV7-7
CDR3 length: 14
J gene: TRBJ2-5
CDR3 protein: CASSRGLATQTQYF

V gene: TRBV18
CDR3 length: 16
J gene: TRBJ2-1
CDR3 protein: CASSPEFRTSGYEQFF

V gene: TRBV6-5
CDR3 length: 14
J gene: TRBJ2-1
CDR3 protein: CASSYHLAGGEQFF

V gene: TRBV6-5
CDR3 length: 14
J gene: TRBJ2-7
CDR3 protein: CASRSRGGSYEQYF

V gene: TRBV19
CDR3 length: 16
J gene: TRBJ2-1
CDR3 protein: CASSPGGYSSYNEQFF

V gene: TRBV7-2
CDR3 length: 14
J gene: TRBJ2-7
CDR3 protein: CASSFGGSIYEQYF

V gene: TRBV19
CDR3 length: 16
J gene: TRBJ1-2
CDR3 protein: CASNSWGGLADYGYTF

V gene: TRBV7-9
CDR3 length: 14
J gene: TRBJ2-2
CDR3 protein: CSSNLLEGTGELFF

V gene: TRBV13
CDR3 length: 15
J gene: TRBJ2-3
CDR3 protein: CASSTTGTETDTQYF

V gene: TRBV14
CDR3 length: 16
J gene: TRBJ2-2
CDR3 protein: CASSRMRFFGTGELFF

V gene: TRBV5-1
CDR3 length: 19
J gene: TRBJ2-6
CDR3 protein: CASSLALGTGWLGANGLTF

V gene: TRBV15
CDR3 length: 20
J gene: TRBJ2-1
CDR3 protein: CATSNPSGRVKRVLHNEQFF

V gene: TRBV6-5
CDR3 length: 14
J gene: TRBJ2-1
CDR3 protein: CASRTGDSYNEQFF

V gene: TRBV18
CDR3 length: 13
J gene: TRBJ2-1
CDR3 protein: CASSPGGVNEQFF

V gene: TRBV5-6
CDR3 length: 15
J gene: TRBJ2-2
CDR3 protein: CASSSMGLRTGELFF

V gene: TRBV19
CDR3 length: 15
J gene: TRBJ2-5
CDR3 protein: CASPLPSGSQETQYF

V gene: TRBV27
CDR3 length: 18
J gene: TRBJ1-2
CDR3 protein: CASSRITGLTSSGVGYTF

V gene: TRBV14
CDR3 length: 13
J gene: TRBJ2-7
CDR3 protein: CASSRHTVYEQYF

V gene: TRBV7-2
CDR3 length: 16
J gene: TRBJ2-2
CDR3 protein: CASSQNSGPNTGELFF

V gene: TRBV6-5
CDR3 length: 16
J gene: TRBJ1-3
CDR3 protein: CASSYGDRTRGNTIYF

V gene: TRBV7-6
CDR3 length: 13
J gene: TRBJ2-1
CDR3 protein: CASSDPARGEQFF

V gene: TRBV9
CDR3 length: 15
J gene: TRBJ2-7
CDR3 protein: CASSVGQGATYEQYF

V gene: TRBV18
CDR3 length: 14
J gene: TRBJ1-1
CDR3 protein: CASSPRTGYDEAFF

V gene: TRBV15
CDR3 length: 14
J gene: TRBJ2-1
CDR3 protein: CATQRERSYNEQFF

V gene: TRBV6-5
CDR3 length: 16
J gene: TRBJ2-2
CDR3 protein: CASSYSRTRGTGELFF

V gene: TRBV7-9
CDR3 length: 15
J gene: TRBJ2-1
CDR3 protein: CASNPILTEHNEQFF

V gene: TRBV7-3
CDR3 length: 15
J gene: TRBJ1-2
CDR3 protein: CASSLSGTGVGGYTF

V gene: TRBV6-1
CDR3 length: 13
J gene: TRBJ2-7
CDR3 protein: CASSEEPRGEQYF

V gene: TRBV27
CDR3 length: 14
J gene: TRBJ2-7
CDR3 protein: CASSLQAPTYEQYF

V gene: TRBV11-3
CDR3 length: 14
J gene: TRBJ2-7
CDR3 protein: CASSHEGADYEQYF

V gene: TRBV30
CDR3 length: 19
J gene: TRBJ2-6
CDR3 protein: CAWNNNIGTGGAGANGLTF

V gene: TRBV7-9
CDR3 length: 16
J gene: TRBJ1-3
CDR3 protein: CASSLLRGESGNTIYF

V gene: TRBV29-1
CDR3 length: 14
J gene: TRBJ2-3
CDR3 protein: CSASGGISTDTQYF

V gene: TRBV4-1
CDR3 length: 14
J gene: TRBJ2-3
CDR3 protein: CASSPTSVPDTQYF

V gene: TRBV14
CDR3 length: 11
J gene: TRBJ2-5
CDR3 protein: CASSAGLEFNF

V gene: TRBV19
CDR3 length: 13
J gene: TRBJ2-1
CDR3 protein: CASGGQGRNEQFF